Each of the 11 T cell receptor beta chains below was sequenced from the same sample in a study of T-cell memory formation after mild COVID-19. TCRdb re-derived calls from the 5' RACE reads in MiXCR, one entry per CDR3 protein. Of about 360,000 distinct CDR3 sequences in the sample, roughly 13% were seen once. Specimen: PBMCs or a T cell subset sorted from them (not recorded which). The receptors here all came from a man between 18 and 29 years old who had mild COVID-19 (a few samples of this study predate the infection). Cell type and time point are not known.

The chain carries TRBV7-2 and TRBJ2-1; D is uncertain. The germline V gene has CDR1 SGHTA and CDR2 FQGNSA. The V end lost 0 bases, the J end lost 6 bases, and 6 bases lay between the germline ends. The CDR3 spans 13 residues. CDR3: CASSLAARNEQFF. The CDR3 DNA sequence: TGTGCCAGCAGCTTAGCGGCTCGCAATGAGCAGTTCTTC.

This clonotype turned up a few times. The rearrangement joins TRBV7-9 to TRBJ2-6; D is possibly TRBD1 (5 bases). The CDR3 totals 18 residues. Germline CDR1 is SEHNR and CDR2 is FQNEAQ (reference sequence). Trimming took off 5 bases at V and 4 bases at J, with 21 bases between the two ends. The chain's CDR3 is CASSPIIRDETGANVLTF. CDR3 DNA: TGTGCCAGCAGCCCTATTATCAGGGATGAAACGGGGGCCAACGTCCTGACTTTC.

The sample holds a few counts of this clonotype. This chain links TRBV5-1 with TRBJ2-1; the match to TRBD2 covers 8 bases. There are 17 residues in the CDR3. V was clipped by 0 bases and J by 7 bases; unmatched bases: 12. The germline CDR1 and CDR2 sequences are SGHRS and YFSETQ. The CDR3: CASSLAPAGTSGNEQFF. CDR3 nucleotides: TGCGCCAGCAGCTTGGCCCCCGCCGGGACTAGTGGTAATGAGCAGTTCTTC.

This clonotype was picked up a small number of times. The V call is TRBV29-1, the J call TRBJ1-5; a weak D match, TRBD1 (5 bases). The CDR3 loop spans 15 amino acids. Between the trimmed V and J ends, which lost 6 bases and 3 bases, there was a span of 18 bases. Per germline, CDR1 SQVTM and CDR2 ANQGSEA. The DNA of the CDR3 is TGCAGCGTAGGGGTCAGCCCCGAGTTCAATCAGCCCCAGCATTTT. Its protein is CSVGVSPEFNQPQHF. Combining the CDR3 with reference TRBV29-1 and TRBJ1-5 gives the whole variable domain SAVISQKPSRDICQRGTSLTIQCQVDSQVTMMFWYRQQPGQSLTLIATANQGSEATYESGFVIDKFPISRPNLTFSTLTVSNMSPEDSSIYLCSVGVSPEFNQPQHFGDGTRLSIL.

This clonotype was found a few times. The chain joins TRBV4-3 to TRBJ2-3, with D perhaps matching TRBD2 (7 bases). V lost 4 bases and J 2 bases, leaving 16 bases between the germline ends. The CDR3 runs to 16 residues. CDR1 and CDR2 from the germline V gene are LGHNA and YSLEER. CDR3 in amino acids: CASSRSGRGLTDTQYF. The DNA of the CDR3 is TGCGCCAGCAGCCGTTCAGGGCGGGGGCTCACAGATACGCAGTATTTT.

This clonotype was seen more than once but under ten times. An end of the junction does not agree with germline; a read error may underlie this. V usage is TRBV7-9 and J usage is TRBJ2-1; no firm D call. The germline V gene has CDR1 SEHNR and CDR2 FQNEAQ (reference sequence). This CDR3 spans 10 amino acids. CDR3 nucleotide sequence: TGTGCCAGCAGCTTAGGAACAGTGAGCTTC. This encodes CASSLGTVSF.

The rearrangement links TRBV4-1 to TRBJ2-7, with D possibly being TRBD2 (6 bases). With 0 bases removed from V and 3 bases from J, the gap between germline ends came to 12 bases. The CDR3 runs to 15 residues. The germline V gene has CDR1 MGHRA and CDR2 YSYEKL. The CDR3 loop reads CASSQDPGGIYEQYV. DNA for the CDR3: TGCGCCAGCAGCCAAGATCCCGGAGGGATCTACGAGCAGTACGTC.

The genes are TRBV12-3 or TRBV12-4 and TRBJ1-2; no definite D call. With 7 bases removed from V and 3 bases from J, the gap between germline ends came to 21 bases. The CDR3 contains 16 residues. DNA for the CDR3: TGTGCCAGCACCCTCTTAACTGGGGTGGTCGACTATGGCTACACCTTC. It encodes CASTLLTGVVDYGYTF.

This sequence joins TRBV7-6 and TRBJ2-3; D possibly corresponds to TRBD1 (5 bases). CDR1 is SGHVS and CDR2 is FNYEAQ in the germline V gene. V was cut by 5 bases and J by 4 bases, with 19 bases left in between. There are 16 residues in the CDR3. CDR3 coding DNA: TGTGCCAGCAGCCCCTTAAGGGGCAGCGATCCAGATACGCAGTATTTT. It codes for CASSPLRGSDPDTQYF.

This clonotype appeared a few times. The chain links TRBV11-1 to TRBJ2-2, with D tentatively TRBD1 (6 bases). Trimming took off 5 bases at V and 1 base at J, with 17 bases between the two ends. Germline CDR1 is SGHAT and CDR2 is FQDESV (reference sequence). This CDR3 has 17 residues. This CDR3 is CASSHTASGQNTGELFF. In DNA, the CDR3 is TGTGCCAGCAGCCACACTGCCTCGGGACAGAACACCGGGGAGCTGTTTTTT.

This clonotype was seen only a few times. This chain joins TRBV7-9 and TRBJ2-7, with D uncertain. The CDR3 length is 13 residues. Trimming took 4 bases from V and 2 from J, leaving 9 bases between them. Germline CDR1 SEHNR, CDR2 FQNEAQ (reference sequence). The CDR3 reads CASSSGRTYEQYV. The CDR3 coding sequence is TGTGCCAGCAGCTCCGGACGGACCTACGAGCAGTACGTC.